The 30 T cell receptor beta chains in this list originate from one sample, sequenced in a study of T cells in Graves' hyperthyroidism and ophthalmopathy. The investigators amplified TCR beta CDR3 regions from RNA transcripts. During a first-round RT-PCR of the TCR CDR3, the HTBI primer set was used. TCRdb redid the calling of the multiplex PCR reads with MiXCR, one entry per CDR3 protein. The table lists a few hundred thousand distinct CDR3 sequences, about an eighth of them singletons, with 15% to 20% in the top ten. Sample: blood. Receptors were obtained from a woman under 30 with Graves' hyperthyroidism.

CDR3 sequence: CAISVVDTQYF. The DNA of the CDR3 is TGTGCCATCAGTGTAGTTGATACGCAGTATTTT. This rearrangement joins TRBV10-3 to TRBJ2-3; D is ambiguous. CDR1 ENHRY and CDR2 SYGVKD come from the germline V gene. The CDR3 has 11 residues. V was trimmed by 4 bases and J by 6 bases, leaving 5 bases between them.

This clonotype was seen many times. The chain combines TRBV6-2 or TRBV6-3 with TRBJ2-3; 8 bases match TRBD2. V lost 10 bases, J lost 4 bases, and 4 bases stayed unmatched. This CDR3 region has 12 residues. The germline V gene encodes CDR1 MNHEY and CDR2 SVGEGT. The CDR3: CATGLAPDTQYF. The CDR3 DNA sequence: TGTGCCACCGGACTAGCCCCAGATACGCAGTATTTT.

The V gene is TRBV14, the J gene TRBJ2-1; D may be TRBD2 (6 bases). The CDR3 contains 14 residues. V was pared by 4 bases and J by 4 bases, with 11 bases between. The germline V gene encodes CDR1 SGHDN and CDR2 FVKESK. The CDR3 here is CASSRGTLYNEQFF. The CDR3 DNA follows: TGTGCCAGCAGCCGGGGGACTCTTTACAATGAGCAGTTCTTC.

The chain employs TRBV20-1 and TRBJ1-6; D is unresolved. The CDR3 spans 15 residues. V was shortened by 0 bases and J by 4 bases, with 10 bases between the two germline ends. Looked up from germline, CDR1 is DFQATT and CDR2 is SNEGSKA (reference sequence). The CDR3 is CSARERRSYNSPLHF. In nucleotides, the CDR3 is TGCAGTGCTAGAGAAAGACGGTCATATAATTCACCCCTCCACTTT.

This clonotype was seen many times. This chain connects TRBV19 to TRBJ2-2; D possibly corresponds to TRBD1 (5 bases). The CDR3 consists of 12 residues. The ends were cut back, 6 bases at V and 6 bases at J, with 8 bases in the middle. The germline gives CDR1 LNHDA, CDR2 SQIVND (reference sequence). The CDR3 here is CASRMGPGELFF. The CDR3, as DNA: TGTGCCAGTAGAATGGGGCCCGGGGAGCTGTTTTTT.

The chain recombines TRBV2 with TRBJ2-2, with unresolved D. CDR1 is SNHLY, CDR2 FYNNEI, per germline. CDR3 size: 13 residues. Trimming stripped 3 bases from V and 6 bases from J, with 8 bases between. DNA for the CDR3: TGTGCCAGCAGTGATAAACCGGCCGGGGAGCTGTTTTTT. It codes for CASSDKPAGELFF.

Of note for this clonotype: This may come from a read error, since a much larger clone is one base off. The chain links TRBV4-1 to TRBJ1-5; the D gene is possibly TRBD1 (6 bases). Germline V gives CDR1 MGHRA, CDR2 YSYEKL. V was clipped by 1 base and J by 4 bases, with 11 bases between them. CDR3 length: 15 residues. The CDR3 region is CASSQVQDSNQPQHF. The CDR3 DNA reads as TGCGCCAGCAGCCAAGTCCAGGACAGTAATCAGCCCCAGCATTTT.

This clonotype was recorded at least ten times. The rearrangement uses TRBV12-3 or TRBV12-4 and TRBJ2-1; perhaps D is TRBD1 or TRBD2 (5 bases each). The CDR3 extends over 12 amino acids. Trimming shortened V by 5 bases and J by 6 bases, and 8 bases separated the two germline ends. The CDR3 nucleotides read TGTGCCAGCAGTCGGGACCTCAATGAGCAGTTCTTC. Translated, it gives CASSRDLNEQFF.

This clonotype was found a few times. The chain carries TRBV27 and TRBJ1-2; possibly TRBD1 for D (5 bases). Trimming removed 4 bases at V and 3 bases at J, with 9 bases between. The CDR3 spans 13 residues. From germline, CDR1 is MNHEY and CDR2 SMNVEV (reference sequence). The CDR3 is CASSYRFDYGYTF. CDR3 nucleotide sequence: TGTGCCAGCAGTTACAGGTTTGACTATGGCTACACCTTC.

This clonotype appeared many times. J is TRBJ1-2 and V is TRBV19, with 9 bases matching TRBD1. J lost 4 bases, V lost 8 bases, and 8 bases had no gene match. The CDR3 runs to 14 residues. Germline values: CDR1 LNHDA, CDR2 SQIVND (reference sequence). The CDR3 protein is CASAPGQGRYGYTF. DNA for the CDR3: TGTGCCAGTGCCCCGGGACAGGGACGCTATGGCTACACCTTC. The variable domain in full, completed from reference TRBV19 and TRBJ1-2, reads DGGITQSPKYLFRKEGQNVTLSCEQNLNHDAMYWYRQDPGQGLRLIYYSQIVNDFQKGDIAEGYSVSREKKESFPLTVTSAQKNPTAFYLCASAPGQGRYGYTFGSGTRLTVV.

At least ten counts were recorded for this clonotype. The chain recombines TRBV27 with TRBJ2-7; D unresolved. Per the germline V gene, CDR1 is MNHEY and CDR2 is SMNVEV (reference sequence). The CDR3 consists of 13 residues. V gave up 8 bases and J gave up 2 bases, with 13 bases separating them. The CDR3, as DNA: TGTGCCAGCTGCTCGACGGGTACCTACGAGCAGTACTTC. Protein product: CASCSTGTYEQYF.

The chain employs TRBV12-3 or TRBV12-4 and TRBJ1-3; perhaps TRBD1 as D (5 bases). Trimming removed 7 bases at V and 8 bases at J, with 15 bases between. The CDR3 length is 13 residues. CDR3 protein: CASTNNVGHTIYF. For the CDR3, the DNA is TGTGCCAGCACCAACAACGTGGGACACACCATATATTTT.

The sample holds a few counts of this clonotype. The chain carries TRBV12-5 and TRBJ2-2, with a tentative D call TRBD2 (7 bases). This CDR3 spans 18 amino acids. Trimming removed 0 bases at V and 1 base at J, with 15 bases between. Germline V gene lookup returns CDR1 LGHNT and CDR2 FRNRAP. CDR3 in amino acids: CASGLVVWGGGNTGELFF. The CDR3 DNA is TGTGCTAGTGGTTTGGTAGTGTGGGGAGGGGGGAACACCGGGGAGCTGTTTTTT.

This clonotype was observed a few times. One base away lies a much larger clone, so this may be a sequencing read error. The rearrangement links TRBV2 to TRBJ1-1; no clear D. Trimming cost V 6 bases and J 4 bases, with 15 bases left between them. The CDR3 length is 14 residues. The germline V gene encodes CDR1 SNHLY and CDR2 FYNNEI. The CDR3: CASRPEVAGTEAFF. The DNA of the CDR3 is TGTGCCAGCAGGCCGGAGGTGGCCGGCACTGAAGCTTTCTTT.

This clonotype showed up many times. V is TRBV24-1 and J is TRBJ2-1; no reliable D call. Germline V gene data show CDR1 as KGHDR and CDR2 as SFDVKD. V dropped 0 bases and J dropped 4 bases, with 24 bases sitting between them. The CDR3 is 20 amino acids. The CDR3 protein is CATSDLQRTGVLPRYNEQFF. The CDR3 region has the DNA TGTGCCACCAGTGATTTGCAACGGACCGGAGTTCTGCCTCGTTACAATGAGCAGTTCTTC.

This clonotype has ten or more counts. The V call is TRBV20-1, the J call TRBJ2-7, with D tentatively TRBD2 (6 bases). The CDR3 is 13 residues long. Per the germline V gene, CDR1 is DFQATT and CDR2 is SNEGSKA (reference sequence). V lost 3 bases to trimming and J lost 2 bases, with 11 bases between them. Written as DNA, the CDR3 is TGCAGTGCTAGGAGCGGGCTCACCTACGAGCAGTACTTC. It specifies CSARSGLTYEQYF.

This clonotype was observed a handful of times. In DNA, the CDR3 is TGTGCCAGCGCTTGGACAGGGCGCACCGGGGAGCTGTTTTTT. It translates to CASAWTGRTGELFF. This chain connects TRBV27 to TRBJ2-2; 8 bases agree with TRBD1. This CDR3 spans 14 amino acids. Germline lookup yields CDR1 MNHEY and CDR2 SMNVEV (reference sequence). J gave up 4 bases and V 8 bases, and 6 bases lay outside the gene matches.

This clonotype was counted ten times or more. The gene calls are TRBV3-1 and TRBJ1-1, with D hard to call. This CDR3 spans 16 amino acids. Trimming cost V 0 bases and J 0 bases, with 11 bases left between them. Germline V gene lookup returns CDR1 LGHDT and CDR2 YNNKEL (reference sequence). CDR3 sequence: CASSQERAVMNTEAFF. The CDR3 bases are TGTGCCAGCAGCCAAGAAAGAGCAGTCATGAACACTGAAGCTTTCTTT.

This clonotype was recorded a few times. The genes are TRBV3-1 and TRBJ1-1, with TRBD1 matching 11 bases. CDR3 length: 18 residues. Germline CDR1 LGHDT, CDR2 YNNKEL (reference sequence). V was pared by 4 bases and J by 0 bases, with 10 bases of the junction left unmatched. Here the CDR3 reads CASSPWTGGLNMNTEAFF. DNA for the CDR3: TGTGCCAGCAGCCCCTGGACAGGGGGCCTAAACATGAACACTGAAGCTTTCTTT.

This clonotype came up many times. The chain carries TRBV20-1 and TRBJ2-1; 14 nucleotides line up with TRBD2. The CDR3 runs to 15 residues. CDR1 is DFQATT, CDR2 SNEGSKA, per germline (reference sequence). V lost 4 bases to trimming and J lost 10 bases; unmatched junction nucleotides: 9. CDR3 sequence: CSAISAGLAGVEQFF. DNA of the CDR3: TGCAGTGCTATTTCTGCGGGACTAGCGGGAGTAGAGCAGTTCTTC.

This clonotype was found many times. The rearrangement uses TRBV12-3 or TRBV12-4 and TRBJ2-3, with 8 bases lining up with TRBD2. The ends lost 6 bases at V and 7 bases at J; junction bases unmatched: 9. The CDR3 has 14 residues. CDR3 region: CASSSGGGGNTQYF. The DNA for the CDR3 is TGTGCCAGCAGCTCCGGGGGGGGCGGGAATACGCAGTATTTT.

This clonotype was observed a handful of times. The chain joins TRBV7-6 to TRBJ2-7; 10 bases line up with TRBD2. The CDR3 loop spans 15 amino acids. With 5 bases clipped from V and 2 bases from J, the junction kept 6 bases outside the gene matches. The germline V gene has CDR1 SGHVS and CDR2 FNYEAQ. DNA of the CDR3: TGTGCCAGCAGCGTTCTAGCGGGAGCGACCTACGAGCAGTACGTC. Residues: CASSVLAGATYEQYV.

This clonotype has a count of ten or more. The rearrangement links TRBV11-3 to TRBJ2-5; 7 bases line up with TRBD1. After removal of 0 bases from V and 2 bases from J, the junction contained 3 bases not matched to a gene. The CDR3 is made up of 15 amino acids. Germline V gene sequence: CDR1 SGHNT, CDR2 YENEEA. In DNA form, the CDR3 reads TGTGCCAGCAGCTTAGACACAGGGGAGCAAGAGACCCAGTACTTC. Its protein product is CASSLDTGEQETQYF. Filled out from reference TRBV11-3 and TRBJ2-5, the complete variable domain reads EAGVVQSPRYKIIEKKQPVAFWCNPISGHNTLYWYLQNLGQGPELLIRYENEEAVDDSQLPKDRFSAERLKGVDSTLKIQPAELGDSAVYLCASSLDTGEQETQYFGPGTRLLVL.

In this sample, this clonotype turned up many times. The chain has TRBV6-1 and TRBJ1-6; no clear D gene. There are 15 residues in the CDR3. The V gene's germline CDR1 is MNHNS and CDR2 SASEGT. Trimming pared 5 bases from V and 5 bases from J, leaving 13 bases between. The CDR3 loop reads CASSPSGRHNSPLHF. The CDR3 nucleotides are TGTGCCAGCAGTCCTTCAGGACGGCATAATTCACCCCTCCACTTT.

In its sample, this clonotype was seen a few times. The chain carries TRBV12-3 or TRBV12-4 and TRBJ2-1; 8 nucleotides line up with TRBD2. This CDR3 comprises 16 residues. V was clipped by 5 bases and J by 6 bases; unmatched bases: 12. CDR3 sequence: CASSPRTSIFSNEQFF. In DNA form, the CDR3 reads TGTGCCAGCAGTCCCCGGACTAGCATTTTTTCCAATGAGCAGTTCTTC.

This clonotype was picked up a small number of times. V is TRBV6-1 and J is TRBJ2-1, with a weak D call TRBD2 (5 bases). The ends were cut back, 3 bases at V and 13 bases at J, with 16 bases in the middle. Germline loops: CDR1 MNHNS, CDR2 SASEGT. CDR3 length: 13 amino acids. The CDR3 nucleotides read TGTGCCAGCAGTGACGCATCCCCTAGCAGTCAGTTCTTC. It yields the protein CASSDASPSSQFF.

To note about this clonotype: With a much larger clone just one base away, this may be a read error. CDR3 in amino acids: CASSPTGTANYGYTF. The CDR3 bases are TGTGCCAGCAGTCCCACAGGAACCGCTAACTATGGCTACACCTTC. This chain joins TRBV12-3 or TRBV12-4 and TRBJ1-2; D perhaps matches TRBD1 (5 bases). The CDR3 totals 15 residues. The germline V and J ends were trimmed by 5 bases and 0 bases, with 13 bases remaining between them.

V is TRBV27 and J is TRBJ1-5; no definite D call. Trimming removed 3 bases at V and 0 bases at J, with 9 bases between. The CDR3 contains 15 residues. Germline CDR1 reads MNHEY; CDR2 reads SMNVEV (reference sequence). DNA of the CDR3: TGTGCCAGCAGTTTCGGCAATAATAGCAATCAGCCCCAGCATTTT. Translated, it gives CASSFGNNSNQPQHF.

This clonotype was counted many times. The rearrangement uses TRBV12-5 and TRBJ1-2; D ambiguous. V shed 0 bases and J shed 3 bases, with 8 bases lying between them. The CDR3 runs to 14 residues. The germline V gene has CDR1 LGHNT and CDR2 FRNRAP. The CDR3 coding sequence is TGTGCTAGTGGTTTGGTACGCGGATACTATGGCTACACCTTC. This translates into CASGLVRGYYGYTF.

The table lists this clonotype with many counts. The chain is built from TRBV2 and TRBJ1-1, with D tentatively TRBD1 (5 bases). Germline V lookup: CDR1 SNHLY, CDR2 FYNNEI. This CDR3 is 13 amino acids long. V was clipped by 2 bases and J by 4 bases, with 8 bases between them. CDR3 region: CASSERGVTEAFF. In nucleotides, the CDR3 is TGTGCCAGCAGTGAACGGGGGGTCACTGAAGCTTTCTTT. Full variable domain (rest looked up from reference TRBV2 and TRBJ1-1): EPEVTQTPSHQVTQMGQEVILRCVPISNHLYFYWYRQILGQKVEFLVSFYNNEISEKSEIFDDQFSVERPDGSNFTLKIRSTKLEDSAMYFCASSERGVTEAFFGQGTRLTVV.